The 32 T cell receptor beta chains presented below share a single source sample, sequenced in a study of cytomegalovirus exposure and HLA in healthy donors. PCR was performed using 60 Vbeta and 13 Jbeta primers. TCRdb's table, derived via immunoSEQ multiplex PCR, lists solely in-frame clones and lacks some. The repertoire holds approximately 130,000 clones, more than 70% seen once, with approximately 6.7% in the top ten. Sequencing was performed on PBMCs. The origin of the receptors is a woman aged 25 to 39 in good health and CMV-seropositive.

This chain uses TRBV6-4 with TRBJ2-3; TRBD1 aligns across 7 bases. The CDR3 loop spans 14 amino acids. The germline V gene has CDR1 MRHNA and CDR2 SNTAGT. Unmatched junction bases numbered 5, after V lost 5 bases and J lost 3 bases. The CDR3 reads CASSSDRDTDTQYF. Here the CDR3 DNA reads TGTGCCAGCAGTTCCGACAGGGATACAGATACGCAGTATTTT.

The rearrangement joins TRBV5-1 to TRBJ2-1; the D is unclear. Germline CDR1 and CDR2: SGHRS and YFSETQ. Trimming pared 0 bases from V and 1 base from J, leaving 11 bases between. CDR3 size: 16 residues. The CDR3 loop reads CASSLGLAQSYNEQFF. In DNA, the CDR3 is TGCGCCAGCAGCTTGGGACTGGCCCAGTCCTACAATGAGCAGTTCTTC.

The chain joins TRBV25-1 to TRBJ2-7, with D maybe TRBD2 (7 bases). The V gene lost 1 base and the J gene lost 12 bases, with 16 bases spanning the gap. The CDR3 has 13 residues. Germline values: CDR1 MGHDK, CDR2 SYGVNS. The CDR3 region is CASSESYAGARYF. The DNA for the CDR3 is TGTGCCAGCAGTGAATCGTACGCGGGGGCGAGGTACTTC.

The J gene is TRBJ2-1, the V gene TRBV19, with D possibly being TRBD1 (5 bases). The CDR3 contains 16 residues. CDR1 LNHDA and CDR2 SQIVND come from the germline V gene (reference sequence). Trimming took off 4 bases at V and 2 bases at J, with 15 bases between the two ends. CDR3 DNA: TGTGCCAGTAGTAAGGGGATAGAGCGTCCCTACAATGAGCAGTTCTTC. Translation: CASSKGIERPYNEQFF.

The V and J genes are TRBV6-5 and TRBJ1-2; tentatively, D is TRBD1 (5 bases). V shed 5 bases and J shed 3 bases, with 7 bases lying between them. This CDR3 is 12 amino acids long. The germline V gene has CDR1 MNHEY and CDR2 SVGAGI. CDR3 sequence: CASSEGDYGYTF. CDR3 sequence (DNA): TGTGCCAGCAGTGAAGGGGACTATGGCTACACCTTC.

The J gene is TRBJ1-3, the V gene TRBV28; possibly TRBD1 for D (6 bases). V gave up 6 bases and J gave up 1 base, with 16 bases separating them. Germline-derived CDR1 and CDR2 are MDHEN and SYDVKM. This CDR3 region has 16 residues. DNA for the CDR3: TGTGCCAGCAGCACCTGGGACACCTTTTCTGGAAACACCATATATTTT. This encodes CASSTWDTFSGNTIYF.

This sequence joins TRBV19 and TRBJ1-2; maybe TRBD1 (6 bases). Germline values: CDR1 LNHDA, CDR2 SQIVND (reference sequence). The CDR3 runs 14 residues. V was pared by 6 bases and J by 2 bases, with 13 bases between. The CDR3 protein is CASSLGQLNYGYTF. CDR3 coding DNA: TGTGCCAGTAGCCTTGGACAGCTAAACTATGGCTACACCTTC.

The J gene is TRBJ2-7, the V gene TRBV6-5, with unresolved D. This CDR3 has 13 residues. CDR1 MNHEY and CDR2 SVGAGI come from the germline V gene. The V end lost 0 bases, the J end lost 5 bases, and 8 bases lay between the germline ends. The CDR3 region is CASSYSRGNEQYF. The DNA for the CDR3 is TGTGCCAGCAGTTACTCGAGAGGCAACGAGCAGTACTTC.

This clone occurred once. V gene TRBV6-5 combines with J gene TRBJ1-2, with D possibly being TRBD1 (5 bases). Germline values: CDR1 MNHEY, CDR2 SVGAGI. V gave up 1 base and J gave up 7 bases, with 16 bases separating them. The CDR3 loop spans 15 amino acids. The CDR3 coding sequence is TGTGCCAGCAGTTACTTGGGTCTTCTCCAGGGTGGCTACACCTTC. Translating it yields CASSYLGLLQGGYTF.

The V and J genes are TRBV5-6 and TRBJ1-5, with a weak D call TRBD1 (5 bases). V dropped 0 bases and J dropped 10 bases, with 14 bases sitting between them. This CDR3 contains 14 residues. CDR1 and CDR2 (germline): SGHDT, YYEEEE. CDR3 in DNA: TGTGCCAGCAGCTTGGGCGGGGGGATGTTACCCCAGCATTTT. Protein product: CASSLGGGMLPQHF.

CDR3 nucleotide sequence: TGTGCCAGCAGCTCCGCGGGAGGGCCAACCGGGGAGCTGTTTTTT. It translates to CASSSAGGPTGELFF. The rearrangement joins TRBV9 to TRBJ2-2; 9 bases line up with TRBD2. The CDR3 extends over 15 amino acids. J lost 5 bases, V lost 4 bases, and 6 bases had no gene match. Looked up from germline, CDR1 is SGDLS and CDR2 is YYNGEE. Full variable domain (remainder filled in from reference TRBV9 and TRBJ2-2): DSGVTQTPKHLITATGQRVTLRCSPRSGDLSVYWYQQSLDQGLQFLIQYYNGEERAKGNILERFSAQQFPDLHSELNLSSLELGDSALYFCASSSAGGPTGELFFGEGSRLTVL.

This clone came up once. The chain recombines TRBV19 with TRBJ1-6; a weak D match, TRBD1 (6 bases). Trimming left V 4 bases short and J 8 bases short, with 21 bases between. Per the germline V gene, CDR1 is LNHDA and CDR2 is SQIVND (reference sequence). The CDR3 extends over 17 amino acids. As DNA, the CDR3 is TGTGCCAGTAGTACCCTGGGGGCCACCCTCACCCATTCACCCCTCCACTTT. It specifies CASSTLGATLTHSPLHF.

This clone was observed a single time. The chain employs TRBV11-2 and TRBJ1-1; D gene uncertain. Germline V gene lookup returns CDR1 SGHAT and CDR2 FQNNGV. V gave up 5 bases and J gave up 4 bases, with 8 bases separating them. CDR3 size: 12 residues. The chain's CDR3 is CASSPTPTEAFF. The CDR3 DNA is TGTGCCAGCAGCCCTACTCCCACTGAAGCTTTCTTT.

The chain couples TRBV9 to TRBJ1-1; D not certain. Trimming took 0 bases from V and 1 from J, leaving 13 bases between them. Germline CDR1 reads SGDLS; CDR2 reads YYNGEE. CDR3 length: 16 residues. In DNA, the CDR3 is TGTGCCAGCAGCGTAGCTAGTGGCACCCAGAACACTGAAGCTTTCTTT. Protein sequence: CASSVASGTQNTEAFF.

V and J are TRBV27 and TRBJ2-3, with D hard to call. CDR3 length: 13 amino acids. Germline V gene lookup returns CDR1 MNHEY and CDR2 SMNVEV (reference sequence). The V and J ends lost 2 bases and 0 bases respectively, with 3 bases between them. The CDR3 DNA follows: TGTGCCAGCAGTTTACCTAGCACAGATACGCAGTATTTT. Protein product: CASSLPSTDTQYF.

The chain has TRBV28 and TRBJ1-4; tentative D call: TRBD1 (5 bases). CDR1 is MDHEN, CDR2 SYDVKM, per germline. Deletions cut 11 bases from V and 2 bases from J, with 24 bases between. The CDR3 totals 17 residues. CDR3 sequence (DNA): TGTGCCGGGAGCGGGGGAGGTGGGGCTACGACTAATGAAAAACTGTTTTTT. It codes for CAGSGGGGATTNEKLFF.

CDR3 coding DNA: TGTGCCAGCAGCTTGCCAGCATGGCCGGGATCCCTTTCTGACACTGAAGCTTTCTTT. Protein: CASSLPAWPGSLSDTEAFF. V gene TRBV5-4 combines with J gene TRBJ1-1; D ambiguous. The CDR3 spans 19 residues. Trimming removed 1 base at V and 3 bases at J, with 25 bases between. The germline V gene has CDR1 SGHNT and CDR2 YYREEE (reference sequence).

The CDR3 loop is CASRPGQGAVNTEAFF. The CDR3 DNA sequence: TGCGCCAGCAGACCGGGACAGGGAGCCGTTAACACTGAAGCTTTCTTT. This chain joins TRBV23-1 and TRBJ1-1, with TRBD1 matching 9 bases. TRBV23-1 is identified as an open reading frame with a role that is uncertain. The CDR3 sequence is 16 residues long. Trimming took 6 bases from V and 2 from J; bases not matched to a gene: 10.

The rearrangement uses TRBV29-1 and TRBJ2-3, with D possibly matching TRBD2 (6 bases). The V end was cut by 1 base, the J end by 6 bases, with 11 bases between. Germline assignment: CDR1 SQVTM and CDR2 ANQGSEA. The CDR3 runs to 13 residues. The CDR3 region is CSVEVGGGDTQYF. The DNA for the CDR3 is TGCAGCGTTGAAGTAGGCGGAGGGGATACGCAGTATTTT.

On this clone: Other DNA sequences in the same sample also yield this CDR3. The genes are TRBV2 and TRBJ2-5, with D possibly being TRBD1 (5 bases). Germline CDR1 reads SNHLY; CDR2 reads FYNNEI. This CDR3 contains 12 residues. Between the trimmed V and J ends, which lost 5 bases and 9 bases, there was a span of 13 bases. The CDR3 region is CASSPDTIAQYF. The CDR3 coding sequence is TGTGCCAGCAGTCCGGACACAATTGCCCAGTACTTC.

This clone occurred once. This chain connects TRBV6-6 to TRBJ1-2; no clear D. V was shortened by 5 bases and J by 0 bases, with 13 bases between the two germline ends. There are 15 residues in the CDR3. In germline, CDR1 is MNHNY, CDR2 SVGAGI (reference sequence). The CDR3 is CASSRSGRTNYGYTF. CDR3 in DNA: TGTGCCAGCAGTCGGTCGGGTCGTACTAACTATGGCTACACCTTC.

The J gene is TRBJ1-2, the V gene TRBV4-2, with TRBD1 identical over 7 bases. J gave up 3 bases and V 3 bases, and 7 bases lay outside the gene matches. CDR1 and CDR2 from the germline V gene are LGHNA and YNFKEQ. The CDR3 length is 15 residues. The CDR3 spells CASSQQGQVDYGYTF. The CDR3 coding sequence is TGTGCCAGCAGCCAGCAAGGACAGGTGGACTATGGCTACACCTTC.

This clone has just a few counts. Other DNA sequences in the same sample also yield this CDR3. The rearrangement links TRBV27 to TRBJ2-3; the D gene is possibly TRBD1 (6 bases). The V end lost 5 bases, the J end lost 5 bases, and 11 bases lay between the germline ends. Germline V gene lookup returns CDR1 MNHEY and CDR2 SMNVEV (reference sequence). This CDR3 has 13 residues. The CDR3 loop reads CASSVGAGDTQYF. For the CDR3, the DNA is TGTGCCAGCAGTGTGGGGGCAGGAGATACGCAGTATTTT.

This chain uses TRBV7-9 with TRBJ1-3, with 8 bases that match TRBD1. The germline CDR1 and CDR2 sequences are SEHNR and FQNEAQ (reference sequence). The V gene end was trimmed by 4 bases and the J gene end by 2 bases; junction bases not matched to a gene: 1. There are 14 residues in the CDR3. The CDR3 bases are TGTGCCAGCAGCTCCAGGGGGCCTGGAAACACCATATATTTT. The encoded protein is CASSSRGPGNTIYF.

This chain links TRBV6-4 with TRBJ2-3; D perhaps matches TRBD2 (6 bases). Trimming took 3 bases from V and 0 from J, leaving 13 bases between them. The CDR3 covers 16 residues. The germline CDR1 and CDR2 sequences are MRHNA and SNTAGT. Written as DNA, the CDR3 is TGTGCCAGCAGTGAGAAGGCTAGCGCGAGCACAGATACGCAGTATTTT. Protein sequence: CASSEKASASTDTQYF.

This sequence joins TRBV9 and TRBJ2-1; D remains ambiguous. The CDR3 loop spans 17 amino acids. Germline loops: CDR1 SGDLS, CDR2 YYNGEE. Trimming took off 4 bases at V and 6 bases at J, with 23 bases between the two ends. The CDR3 reads CASSFPSTGRPGNEQFF. In nucleotides, the CDR3 is TGTGCCAGCAGCTTCCCTTCGACTGGCCGCCCCGGCAATGAGCAGTTCTTC.

The chain uses TRBV5-1 and TRBJ2-5; D is perhaps TRBD2 (7 bases). The germline V and J ends were trimmed by 4 bases and 1 base, with 11 bases remaining between them. The CDR3 has 14 residues. Germline lookup yields CDR1 SGHRS and CDR2 YFSETQ. This CDR3 is CASSGRGVQETQYF. The DNA for the CDR3 is TGCGCCAGCAGCGGGAGGGGGGTCCAAGAGACCCAGTACTTC.

The chain joins TRBV4-2 to TRBJ2-5; D gene unclear. With the DNA end fitting TRBJ2-7 better, the J assignment may be wrong. This CDR3 region has 15 residues. Looked up from germline, CDR1 is LGHNA and CDR2 is YNFKEQ. The CDR3 loop reads CASSQGLTSTYEQYF. CDR3 coding DNA: TGTGCCAGCAGCCAAGGCTTGACATCAACCTACGAGCAGTACTTC.

The rearrangement uses TRBV5-4 and TRBJ1-5, with TRBD1 matching over 10 bases. This CDR3 has 15 residues. J was trimmed by 6 bases and V by 4 bases; bases with no gene match: 7. Germline V gene lookup returns CDR1 SGHNT and CDR2 YYREEE (reference sequence). CDR3 residues: CASSLDRGVSQPQHF. The CDR3 region has the DNA TGTGCCAGCAGCCTGGACAGGGGGGTTAGTCAGCCCCAGCATTTT.

The V gene is TRBV5-1, the J gene TRBJ2-3; D unclear. V was trimmed by 5 bases and J by 4 bases, leaving 11 bases between them. The germline gives CDR1 SGHRS, CDR2 YFSETQ. This CDR3 spans 13 amino acids. DNA for the CDR3: TGCGCCAGCAGGCCAGGAACGGCAGATACGCAGTATTTT. Translated: CASRPGTADTQYF. Variable domain in full (rest from reference TRBV5-1 and TRBJ2-3): KAGVTQTPRYLIKTRGQQVTLSCSPISGHRSVSWYQQTPGQGLQFLFEYFSETQRNKGNFPGRFSGRQFSNSRSEMNVSTLELGDSALYLCASRPGTADTQYFGPGTRLTVL.

The V and J genes are TRBV2 and TRBJ2-7; no reliable D call. V was pared by 6 bases and J by 5 bases, with 23 bases between. The V gene's germline CDR1 is SNHLY and CDR2 FYNNEI. The CDR3 loop spans 16 amino acids. CDR3 coding DNA: TGTGCCAGCAGCCTGTCGACCAGCCGAGTCAGCGACGAGCAGTACTTC. Amino acid sequence: CASSLSTSRVSDEQYF.

The chain has TRBV29-1 and TRBJ2-3, with TRBD1 matching over 10 bases. The CDR3 loop spans 12 amino acids. Trimming cost V 7 bases and J 4 bases; bases outside gene matches: 2. Germline V lookup: CDR1 SQVTM, CDR2 ANQGSEA. In DNA form, the CDR3 reads TGCAGCGGGGACAGGGGATCAGATACGCAGTATTTT. Its protein is CSGDRGSDTQYF.